This T cell receptor (beta chain) was profiled in a study of blood T cell repertoires in COVID-19. Looking at the study overall: Some COVID-19 samples were acute and others convalescent; all came from the United States, Italy and Spain.

Original processing notes: Reference gene primer amplification gave nucleated cell count estimates. Generated by immunoSEQ multiplex PCR, the TCRdb table keeps only in-frame clones and is missing some. D and trimming come from the DNA, and the V and J calls and clone size come from that table. Of some 320,000 clones listed, around 87% are singletons. From germline, CDR1 is SGHTA and CDR2 FQGNSA. J lost 2 bases, V lost 5 bases, and 5 bases had no gene match. There are 15 residues in the CDR3. The V call is TRBV7-2, the J call TRBJ2-3, with TRBD2 matching 9 bases. The clonotype comes from a woman between 45 and 60 years old who had recovered from COVID-19. The specimen was peripheral blood. CDR3 bases: TGTGCCAGCAGCCAAGGACTAGCGTCCACAGATACGCAGTATTTT. This codes for CASSQGLASTDTQYF.